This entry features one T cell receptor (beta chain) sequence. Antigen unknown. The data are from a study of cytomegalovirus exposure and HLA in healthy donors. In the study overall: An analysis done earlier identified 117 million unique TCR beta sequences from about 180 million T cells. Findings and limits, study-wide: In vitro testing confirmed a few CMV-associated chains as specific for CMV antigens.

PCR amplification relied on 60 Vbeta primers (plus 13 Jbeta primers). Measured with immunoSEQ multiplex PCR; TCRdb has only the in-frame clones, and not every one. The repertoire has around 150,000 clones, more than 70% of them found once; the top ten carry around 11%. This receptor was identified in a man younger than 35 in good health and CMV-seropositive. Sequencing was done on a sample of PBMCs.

CDR3 region: CASTGTGKGTSGRAREQYF. CDR3 bases: TGTGCCAGCACCGGGACAGGGAAAGGGACTAGCGGGAGGGCCAGGGAGCAGTACTTC. The V call is TRBV7-2, the J call TRBJ2-7; 16 bases map to TRBD2. Looked up from germline, CDR1 is SGHTA and CDR2 is FQGNSA. Trimming cost V 7 bases and J 7 bases; bases outside gene matches: 19. This CDR3 is 19 amino acids long.